The rows below give T cell receptor beta chains drawn from one sample of a study of Graves' ophthalmopathy and Graves' hyperthyroidism. One entry per CDR3 protein, called by TCRdb with MiXCR from the multiplex PCR reads. The sample shows 300,000 to 350,000 distinct CDR3 sequences, under 20% of them seen only once. The specimen sequenced was peripheral blood. The receptor set was obtained from an adult man with Graves' ophthalmopathy. Each CDR3 is given with its conserved first and last residue. Fields, in order: J gene, V gene, D gene, clone size, CDR3 DNA, CDR3 protein. The D gene is left open where the match is weak. Size tells how often a clone was seen (once, few, many) or the class of an expanded clone, and some rows leave it out.

TRBJ2-5 TRBV20-1 TRBD1 . TGCAGTGCTTATGGGACAGTCACAGAGACCCAGTACTTC CSAYGTVTETQYF
TRBJ2-2 TRBV4-1 . . TGCGCCAGCAGCCAAACAGTCGGGATAACCGGGGAGCTGTATTTT CASSQTVGITGELYF
TRBJ1-1 TRBV20-1 . many TGCAGTGCTCCAGTCCCCTCAAAGACTGAAGCTTTCTTT CSAPVPSKTEAFF
TRBJ1-5 TRBV29-1 . . TGCAGCGTTAGTCAAAGTAGCAATCAGCCCCAGCATTTT CSVSQSSNQPQHF
TRBJ1-5 TRBV30 . many TGTGCCTGGAGTGGACTTAGGGGGACGGGCAATCAGCCCCAGCATTTT CAWSGLRGTGNQPQHF
TRBJ2-2 TRBV2 . . TGTGCCAGCAGCCAAGGGAGGTCGAACACCGGGGAGCTGTTTTTT CASSQGRSNTGELFF
TRBJ2-5 TRBV7-2 TRBD2 many TGTGCCAGCAGCGCTAGCGCTTCTAGCGGGGGAGGAGGGACCCAGTACTTC CASSASASSGGGGTQYF
TRBJ2-7 TRBV28 TRBD1 . TGTGCCAGCAGCACGACAGGGGCCCCCTCCTACGAGCAGTACTTC CASSTTGAPSYEQYF
TRBJ2-7 TRBV5-1 TRBD1 many TGCGCCAGCAGCTTACCCGAAGGGTCAGGGGGCGGTTACTACGAGCAGTACTTC CASSLPEGSGGGYYEQYF
TRBJ2-7 TRBV11-3 . many TGTGCCAGCAGCTTACCCCTGGGACGAGTATGGGGATTGTACTACGAGCAGTACTTC CASSLPLGRVWGLYYEQYF
TRBJ1-5 TRBV20-1 TRBD1 many TGCAGTGCTAGCAGGGGGAGGGATCAGCCCCAGCATTTT CSASRGRDQPQHF
TRBJ2-7 TRBV6-2/TRBV6-3 . . TGTGCCAGCAGTTACGACGTCGGGCAGTACTTC CASSYDVGQYF
TRBJ2-6 TRBV6-5 . many TGTGCCAGCAGGCCGGCCCGTGGGGGGCCTTCCTCTGGGGCCAACGTCCTGACTTTC CASRPARGGPSSGANVLTF
TRBJ2-7 TRBV24-1 . . TGTGCCACCAGTGATCCCCTGGTTGGGCAGTACTTC CATSDPLVGQYF